The 13 T cell receptor beta chains reported below all come from one sample, sequenced in a study of CD8+ T cells in alopecia areata. The sequencing template was cDNA reverse transcribed from extracted RNA. The method was immunoSEQ multiplex PCR; TCRdb's version includes in-frame clones alone and lacks a portion of them. The sample lists about 110,000 clones, around 59% occurring once. Specimen: CD8+ T cells sorted from blood. These receptors were collected from a human donor in good health.

This clone was counted a few times. The J gene is TRBJ1-2, the V gene TRBV6-5, with unresolved D. This CDR3 has 12 residues. Per germline, CDR1 MNHEY and CDR2 SVGAGI. Trimming cost V 5 bases and J 3 bases, with 7 bases left between them. This chain's CDR3 is CASSDGYYGYTF. The CDR3, as DNA: TGTGCCAGCAGTGACGGGTACTATGGCTACACCTTC.

The chain couples TRBV15 to TRBJ1-3; the D is unclear. Deletions cut 0 bases from V and 0 bases from J, with 9 bases between. CDR3 length: 16 amino acids. The germline V gene has CDR1 LNHNV and CDR2 YYDKDF (reference sequence). CDR3 sequence (DNA): TGTGCCACCAGCAGAGATCTTTGGAGCTCTGGAAACACCATATATTTT. It yields the protein CATSRDLWSSGNTIYF.

The count of this clone is one. The chain combines TRBV29-1 with TRBJ2-2; the D call may be TRBD1 or TRBD2 (6 bases each). The CDR3 totals 14 residues. The germline V gene has CDR1 SQVTM and CDR2 ANQGSEA. Between the trimmed V and J ends, which lost 3 bases and 5 bases, there was a span of 13 bases. CDR3 sequence reads: CSVDLGGRTGELFF. The CDR3 DNA follows: TGCAGCGTTGACCTAGGGGGGAGGACCGGGGAGCTGTTTTTT.

V is TRBV28 and J is TRBJ1-6; no reliable D call. The CDR3 runs 17 residues. The V gene's germline CDR1 is MDHEN and CDR2 SYDVKM. V was pared by 5 bases and J by 0 bases, with 14 bases between. The CDR3 region has the DNA TGTGCCAGCAGTCAGGTCATCCCCGGCTCCTATAATTCACCCCTCCACTTT. This translates into CASSQVIPGSYNSPLHF.

This clone was picked up a small number of times. The chain recombines TRBV25-1 with TRBJ2-7; D gene uncertain. The CDR3 is 11 residues long. Germline CDR1 MGHDK, CDR2 SYGVNS. V lost 5 bases to trimming and J lost 6 bases, with 8 bases between them. Here the CDR3 reads CASSNHSEQYF. As DNA, the CDR3 is TGTGCCAGCAGTAACCATAGCGAGCAGTACTTC.

Only a few counts were recorded for this clone. The V call is TRBV7-9, the J call TRBJ2-5; 7 bases line up with TRBD1. The CDR3 extends over 17 amino acids. V was pared by 5 bases and J by 2 bases, with 14 bases of the junction left unmatched. Germline V gives CDR1 SEHNR, CDR2 FQNEAQ (reference sequence). The CDR3 DNA reads as TGTGCCAGCAGCCGAATCGACCCGCTGACAGGGCAAGAGACCCAGTACTTC. Its translation is CASSRIDPLTGQETQYF. Supplemented by reference TRBV7-9 and TRBJ2-5, the full variable domain reads DTGVSQNPRHKITKRGQNVTFRCDPISEHNRLYWYRQTLGQGPEFLTYFQNEAQLEKSRLLSDRFSAERPKGSFSTLEIQRTEQGDSAMYLCASSRIDPLTGQETQYFGPGTRLLVL.

CDR3 residues: CASSRTGGTGNTIYF. CDR3 bases: TGTGCCAGCAGCCGGACAGGGGGGACCGGAAACACCATATATTTT. This rearrangement joins TRBV5-6 to TRBJ1-3; 10 bases match TRBD1. This CDR3 spans 15 amino acids. The germline gives CDR1 SGHDT, CDR2 YYEEEE. With 4 bases clipped from V and 4 bases from J, the junction kept 5 bases outside the gene matches.

This chain connects TRBV4-1 to TRBJ2-1; 12 nucleotides align to TRBD2. The CDR3 has 20 residues. The J segment lost 4 bases and the V segment lost 4 bases, leaving 17 bases of the junction unmatched. Germline-derived CDR1 and CDR2 are MGHRA and YSYEKL. CDR3 in amino acids: CASSPAPRASGGGPYNEQFF. CDR3 bases: TGCGCCAGCAGCCCCGCTCCTAGGGCTAGCGGGGGGGGCCCTTACAATGAGCAGTTCTTC.

This clone was counted between two and nine times. The chain links TRBV7-9 to TRBJ2-7; the D is unclear. Germline CDR1 is SEHNR and CDR2 is FQNEAQ (reference sequence). V lost 1 base and J 0 bases, leaving 13 bases between the germline ends. The CDR3 consists of 16 residues. The CDR3 DNA sequence: TGTGCCAGCAGCTTAGTATCCTTGTGGAGCTCCTACGAGCAGTACTTC. Translation: CASSLVSLWSSYEQYF.

The gene calls are TRBV29-1 and TRBJ1-4; 7 bases line up with TRBD1. V lost 6 bases and J lost 13; bases outside the gene matches: 23. Germline loops: CDR1 SQVTM, CDR2 ANQGSEA. The CDR3 extends over 16 amino acids. CDR3 DNA: TGCAGCGTCTTCTCCGGGACAGCGGGTCCTAGTGGGGGACTGTTTTTT. Protein sequence: CSVFSGTAGPSGGLFF.

The chain recombines TRBV28 with TRBJ1-6; D not certain. CDR3 length equals 14 residues. CDR1 MDHEN and CDR2 SYDVKM come from the germline V gene. V shed 2 bases and J shed 7 bases, with 9 bases lying between them. This CDR3 is CASSLRGFNSPLHF. CDR3 bases: TGTGCCAGCAGTTTACGGGGTTTCAATTCACCCCTCCACTTT. Supplemented by reference TRBV28 and TRBJ1-6, the full variable domain reads DVKVTQSSRYLVKRTGEKVFLECVQDMDHENMFWYRQDPGLGLRLIYFSYDVKMKEKGDIPEGYSVSREKKERFSLILESASTNQTSMYLCASSLRGFNSPLHFGNGTRLTVT.

The chain employs TRBV13 and TRBJ2-7; D call uncertain. V was clipped by 4 bases and J by 0 bases, with 4 bases between them. The length of the CDR3 is 12 residues. From germline, CDR1 is PRHDT and CDR2 FYEKMQ (reference sequence). CDR3 in DNA: TGTGCCAGCAGCTCCCGCTCCTACGAGCAGTACTTC. Encoded protein: CASSSRSYEQYF.

The CDR3 spells CSVEGGDSSYEQYF. The CDR3 nucleotides are TGCAGCGTTGAAGGGGGCGATAGCTCCTACGAGCAGTACTTC. The V gene is TRBV29-1, the J gene TRBJ2-7, with a tentative D call TRBD1 (5 bases). From germline, CDR1 is SQVTM and CDR2 ANQGSEA. Trimming removed 1 base from V and 0 bases from J, with 10 bases in between. The CDR3 contains 14 residues.